A single sample is the source of the 8 T cell receptor beta chains below, sequenced in a study of T cell changes during pregnancy in multiple sclerosis (dated by TCRdb to about 2019). The library was produced with the immunoSEQ multiplex PCR assay. This is the immuneACCESS table as TCRdb keeps it, with only in-frame sequences that have V and J called. A part of the clones is gone; compared with another copy, unresolved V genes explain less than half, and the rest is unexplained. The sample table lists roughly 86,000 clones, 85% to 95% of them with a count of one. 2.6% of the sample is in the top ten clones. The sample here was peripheral blood, taken in the first trimester of pregnancy. The receptors originated from a female donor with multiple sclerosis, enrolled in a pregnancy study.

The chain uses TRBV6-5 and TRBJ2-1; D remains ambiguous. V lost 5 bases and J 0 bases, leaving 11 bases between the germline ends. CDR3 length: 15 residues. Germline V lookup: CDR1 MNHEY, CDR2 SVGAGI. This CDR3 reads CASSLIFSSYNEQFF. The DNA for the CDR3 is TGTGCCAGCAGTCTGATATTTAGCTCCTACAATGAGCAGTTCTTC.

The chain recombines TRBV27 with TRBJ2-1; a possible D gene is TRBD1 (5 bases). The CDR3 has 12 amino acids. V was pared by 8 bases and J by 8 bases, with 13 bases between. Germline loops: CDR1 MNHEY, CDR2 SMNVEV (reference sequence). The CDR3 here is CASALQGYEQFF. The CDR3 region has the DNA TGTGCCAGCGCCCTTCAGGGTTATGAGCAGTTCTTC.

The gene calls are TRBV5-1 and TRBJ2-1, with D possibly TRBD2 on 6 matching bases. Deletions cut 3 bases from V and 3 bases from J, with 10 bases between. CDR1 and CDR2 from the germline V gene are SGHRS and YFSETQ. This CDR3 has 14 amino acids. The DNA for the CDR3 is TGCGCCAGCAGCTCGGGAGCGGGCTACAATGAGCAGTTCTTC. It codes for CASSSGAGYNEQFF.

This chain uses TRBV6-5 with TRBJ2-6; D remains unclear. V was trimmed by 2 bases and J by 0 bases, leaving 8 bases between them. Per germline, CDR1 MNHEY and CDR2 SVGAGI. The CDR3 runs 16 residues. CDR3 in DNA: TGTGCCAGCAGTTACGTCAGAAGCTCTGGGGCCAACGTCCTGACTTTC. Protein sequence: CASSYVRSSGANVLTF.

The rearrangement links TRBV7-3 to TRBJ1-2, with D possibly being TRBD1 (5 bases). This CDR3 has 13 residues. V was clipped by 4 bases and J by 8 bases, with 14 bases between them. The germline V gene has CDR1 SGHTA and CDR2 FQGTGA. The CDR3 nucleotides are TGTGCCAGCAGCTCCACGCATGGGGCCGGCTACACCTTC. Translation: CASSSTHGAGYTF.

This sequence joins TRBV19 and TRBJ2-2, with 9 bases lining up with TRBD1. Germline V CDR1 and CDR2: LNHDA, SQIVND (reference sequence). Unmatched junction bases numbered 6, after V lost 4 bases and J lost 6 bases. There are 15 residues in the CDR3. In nucleotides, the CDR3 is TGTGCCAGTAGTACACAGGGGGCTAAGGCCGGGGAGCTGTTTTTT. As protein: CASSTQGAKAGELFF.

The chain recombines TRBV11-1 with TRBJ2-7; no definite D call. Germline values: CDR1 SGHAT, CDR2 FQDESV (reference sequence). Trimming removed 4 bases from V and 3 bases from J, with 10 bases in between. The CDR3 loop spans 13 amino acids. The CDR3 bases are TGTGCCAGCAGCTACCGGTCCTTCTACGAGCAGTACTTC. Residues: CASSYRSFYEQYF.

The DNA for the CDR3 is TGTGCCAGCAGCGTAGCCGGACTAGAGCGAGATGAGCAGTTCTTC. This encodes CASSVAGLERDEQFF. The V and J genes are TRBV9 and TRBJ2-1; 7 nucleotides match TRBD2. Germline CDR1 is SGDLS and CDR2 is YYNGEE. The CDR3 is made up of 15 amino acids. The J segment lost 8 bases and the V segment lost 0 bases, leaving 8 bases of the junction unmatched.